Reported below is one T cell receptor beta chain. Its binding antigen is unknown. Base qualities are not provided; no much larger clone lies one nucleotide away. The protocol used for the library was the immunoSEQ multiplex PCR assay. TCRdb took this table from immuneACCESS and kept in-frame rearrangements with V and J called. Such tables lack part of the clones; where checked against another copy, unresolved V genes explain under half of the gap, and the rest is unexplained. The sample table lists under 20,000 clones, approximately 80% of them with a count of one. 1.2% of the sample belongs to the ten largest clones. In the paper's terms, the treatment or condition label means: preoperative locoregional IRX-2 cytokine immunotherapy. The samples were obtained from a phase Ib study that tested preoperative, locoregional IRX-2 cytokine immunotherapy meant to prime immune responses. The donors were early-stage breast cancer patients who were given IRX-2 prior to surgery.

This specimen comes from a study of preoperative IRX-2 immunotherapy in early breast cancer (dated by TCRdb to the late 2010s). The germline V gene (reference sequence) supplies CDR1 LNHDA and CDR2 SQIVND. The CDR3 sequence holds 16 residues, the cysteine and phenylalanine included. The read is trimmed to its CDR3 DNA, 48 bases read in frame from base 1. Relative to germline, V is 3 bases shorter and J is 8 bases shorter, with 17 bases between their ends. This receptor was taken from a human donor with breast cancer. This specimen was lymph node tissue, taken after IRX-2 immunotherapy. The chain uses TRBV19 and TRBJ1-6, with a tentative D gene TRBD1 over 5 matching bases. The nucleotide sequence is TGTGCCAGTAGTATGGTGGCAGGGAAGGATGATTCACCCCTCCACTTT. Its protein reads: CASSMVAGKDDSPLHF.